This T cell receptor beta chain was obtained from a study of T-cell reconstitution after alpha-beta-depleted transplantation in children (dated by TCRdb to the mid-2010s). Background on the whole study: Using TCR repertoire profiling, the study followed T-cell immune reconstitution in a quantitative way in children after TCRalphabeta/CD19-depleted allogeneic hematopoietic cell transplantation.

Trimmed from V: 3 bases; trimmed from J: 7 bases; junction bases lacking a gene match: 18. The CDR3, cysteine through phenylalanine, is 19 amino acids long. Solely the CDR3 DNA is kept, with 57 bases framed from the first base. The treatment or condition label here, explained by the study, means: allogeneic hematopoietic cell transplantation with graft depleted of TCRalphabeta T cells and CD19 B cells. The children who served as transplant recipients had been given grafts of TCRalphabeta/CD19-depleted allogeneic hematopoietic cells. As concerns this clonotype: Its antigen remains unidentified. No qualities accompany the bases; no much larger clone lies one base away.

Library construction relied on PCR. Sequencing was carried out with an Illumina HiSeq 2500. To normalize quantification of the TCRbeta repertoire, the TCR libraries were built with molecular barcoding that relied on unique molecular identifiers. The raw public data were reprocessed by TCRdb itself: fastp quality trimming at Q25, MiXCR clonotype calling, in-frame beta chains only. Rows are combined by CDR3 protein, so each entry shows the most common genes and DNA. The sample contains about 310,000 distinct CDR3 sequences, more than 20% of them found a single time. Approximately 9.9% of the sample is taken by the ten largest. Broader findings and caveats from the paper: Over the following months the frequencies of hyperexpanded clones went down, and after one year T-cell counts and TCRbeta diversity were mostly credited to newly produced T cells. About two months after transplant, the apparently early recovery of alphabetaT-cell counts reportedly depended on just several hundred clones that had expanded rapidly and came from non-depleted graft cells. In some patients, the high TCRbeta diversity seen at day 60 was put down to recipient T cells and intrathymic progenitors that had survived conditioning.

This receptor was identified in a male patient younger than 18 who had a stem cell transplant for acute lymphoblastic leukemia, so the T cells may come from the graft donor. The rearranged chain carries TRBV12-3 or TRBV12-4 and TRBJ2-2; TRBD2 matches 9 bases in the middle. Sequencing was performed on PBMCs, mostly from graft donor cells, taken 180 days after TCRalphabeta/CD19-depleted stem cell transplant. The CDR3 region has the sequence CASSLSFRREGRSDGELFF. The DNA sequence reads TGTGCCAGCAGTTTGTCCTTCCGGCGGGAGGGCCGGTCCGACGGGGAGCTGTTTTTT.